This TCR beta chain stems from a study of T cell responses to AZD1222 COVID-19 vaccine. General study results and limits: Reportedly, nearly half of unique spike TCRs recognized epitopes outside B.1.351/B.1.1.7 mutations. Spike-specific TCR breadth and depth grew following two AZD1222 doses.

Germline V CDR1 and CDR2: MNHEY, SVGAGI. This CDR3 is 15 amino acids long. V lost 3 bases to trimming and J lost 7 bases; unmatched junction nucleotides: 9. Profiled with immunoSEQ multiplex PCR; TCRdb holds only in-frame clones, not every one. The sample lists 85,000 to 95,000 clones; roughly 89% were seen once. With respect to this clone: The antigen remains undetermined.

The sample here was peripheral blood, taken on day 0 of AZD1222 vaccination. V gene TRBV6-5 combines with J gene TRBJ1-2; 9 bases are a match to TRBD1. The sequence was collected from an adult in good health. In DNA, the CDR3 is TGTGCCAGCAGTTATACACAGGGGGCAGACGGTGGCTACACCTTC. Encoded protein: CASSYTQGADGGYTF.